This T cell receptor (beta chain) was documented in a study of untreated major depressive disorder. The protocol was immunoSEQ multiplex PCR, while the TCRdb copy is restricted to in-frame clones and leaves out a portion. The sample lists some 21,000 clones; around 87% were seen once. Enrichment usually gave 85% to 95% pure CD4+ T cells. The V and J ends lost 5 bases and 2 bases respectively, with 13 bases between them. The germline V gene has CDR1 MDHEN and CDR2 SYDVKM. This CDR3 contains 15 residues. The genes are TRBV28 and TRBJ1-5; no clear D gene. Material: CD4+ T cells from PBMCs. This clonotype was sampled from a woman aged 30 to 39 in good health. The CDR3 nucleotides read TGTGCCAGCAGTCCCCGGACCGCCGGCAATCAGCCCCAGCATTTT. As protein: CASSPRTAGNQPQHF.